The entry below gives a single TCR beta chain sequence along with its context. What it binds is unknown. Germline V CDR1 and CDR2: MDHEN, SYDVKM. CDR3 length equals 14 residues. The V gene lost 1 base and the J gene lost 3 bases, with 7 bases spanning the gap. Random hexamers served to reverse transcribe roughly 0.5 to 1 ug RNA. Across 54 Vbeta and 13 Jbeta, TCR beta CDR3 was amplified with immunoSEQ multiplex PCR. TCRdb fed the immunoSEQ multiplex PCR reads into MiXCR, producing one record per CDR3 protein. The sample contains 71,000 or so distinct CDR3 sequences, roughly 95% of which appear only once. The data derive from a study of CD8 T cells in Susac syndrome. General study findings and limits: The study recognized that its TCR sequencing and HLA analysis covered a relatively small number of individuals.

Sequencing of TCR beta drew on CD8+ and CD4+ T cells from blood. Negative isolation was used for CD8+ and CD4+ T cells, and FACS enrichment was applied to TEMRA cells. Sequenced: CD4+ T cells from PBMCs. The V and J genes are TRBV28 and TRBJ1-5; D not resolved. This receptor was identified in a human donor with multiple sclerosis. DNA of the CDR3: TGTGCCAGCAGTTTATCTCTCGTCAATCAGCCCCAGCATTTT. It specifies CASSLSLVNQPQHF.